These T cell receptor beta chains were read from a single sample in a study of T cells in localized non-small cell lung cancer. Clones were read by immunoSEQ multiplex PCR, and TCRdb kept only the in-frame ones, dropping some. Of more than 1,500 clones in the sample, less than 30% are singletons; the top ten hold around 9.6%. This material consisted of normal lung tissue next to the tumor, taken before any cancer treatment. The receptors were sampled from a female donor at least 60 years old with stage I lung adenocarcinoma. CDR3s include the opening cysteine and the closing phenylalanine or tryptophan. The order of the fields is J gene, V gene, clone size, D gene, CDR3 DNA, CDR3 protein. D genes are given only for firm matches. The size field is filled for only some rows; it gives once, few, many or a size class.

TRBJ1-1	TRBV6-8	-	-	TGTGCCAGCAGTGAGATAGGGCTCCGAGGGCCTGAAGCTTTCTTT	CASSEIGLRGPEAFF
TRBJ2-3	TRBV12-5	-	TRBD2	TGTGCTAGTGGTTCGGGAGGGGGCACAGATACGCAGTATTTT	CASGSGGGTDTQYF
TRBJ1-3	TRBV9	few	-	TGTGCCAGCAGCGCTATTGACTCTACAGGATCTTCTGGAAACACCATATATTTT	CASSAIDSTGSSGNTIYF
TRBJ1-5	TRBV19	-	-	TGTGCCAGTCGTTACGGACGTTTTAGCAATCAGCCCCAGCATTTT	CASRYGRFSNQPQHF
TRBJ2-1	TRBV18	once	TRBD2	TGTGCCAGCTCCCCTTGGACTAGTGATCAGAGTGAGCAGTTCTTC	CASSPWTSDQSEQFF
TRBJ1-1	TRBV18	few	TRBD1	TGTGCCAGCTCACGGGACAGACAAGATGAAGCTTTCTTT	CASSRDRQDEAFF
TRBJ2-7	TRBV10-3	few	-	TGTGCATCTGGAGGGAGCTCCTACGAGCAGTACTTC	CASGGSSYEQYF
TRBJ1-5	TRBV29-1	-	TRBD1	TGCAGCGTTCGGACAGGGTCAAATCAGCCCCAGCATTTT	CSVRTGSNQPQHF
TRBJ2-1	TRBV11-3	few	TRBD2	TGTGCCAGCAGCTTCACGAGCGGGAGGATCAATGAGCAGTTCTTC	CASSFTSGRINEQFF
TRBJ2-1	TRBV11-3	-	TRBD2	TGTGCCAGCAGCCCTCTCTCGGGAGGGCCCTACAATGAGCAGTTCTTC	CASSPLSGGPYNEQFF
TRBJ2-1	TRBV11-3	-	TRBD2	TGTGCCAGCAGCCTCACTAGCGGGAGGAACAATGAGCAGTTCTTC	CASSLTSGRNNEQFF
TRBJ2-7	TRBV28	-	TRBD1	TGTGCCAGCACTTTTTTTACGAGACAGGGGAATTTGGGGACCTACGAGCAGTACTTC	CASTFFTRQGNLGTYEQYF
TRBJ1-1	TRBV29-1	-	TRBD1	TGCAGCGTTGAGACCGGGACAGGGGGGCACACTGAAGCTTTCTTT	CSVETGTGGHTEAFF
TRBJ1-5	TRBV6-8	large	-	TGTGCCAGCAGTGACCAGGGCTTCGTTAATCAGCCCCAGCATTTT	CASSDQGFVNQPQHF
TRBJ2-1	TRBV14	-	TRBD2	TGTGCCAGCAGCCAAGTTGCGGGGGGGCCCCCTCGCTCCTACAATGAGCAGTTCTTC	CASSQVAGGPPRSYNEQFF
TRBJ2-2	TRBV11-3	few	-	TGTGCCAGCAGCTCGAGGAGGGGGGACACCGGGGAGCTGTTTTTT	CASSSRRGDTGELFF
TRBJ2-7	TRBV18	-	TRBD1	TGTGCCAGCTCTCCCGGGACAGGGCCCTACGAGCAGTACTTC	CASSPGTGPYEQYF
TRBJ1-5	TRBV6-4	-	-	TGTGCCAGCAGCAGGACAGAAGGGAGCAATCAGCCCCAGCATTTT	CASSRTEGSNQPQHF
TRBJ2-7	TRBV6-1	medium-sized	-	TGTGCCAGCAGTGAAGCTCGGGACCCGGGATACGAGCAGTACTTC	CASSEARDPGYEQYF
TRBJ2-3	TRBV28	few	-	TGTGCCAGCAGTTTCCTTCAGGGCACAGATACGCAGTATTTT	CASSFLQGTDTQYF
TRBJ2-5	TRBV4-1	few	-	TGCGCCAGCAGCCAAGATATATCCCTTTACCGACAGACTCCGGAGACCCAGTACTTC	CASSQDISLYRQTPETQYF
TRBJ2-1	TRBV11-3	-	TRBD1	TGTGCCAGCAGCTTACGATCGGGACAGGGGAAGGCTGAGCAGTTCTTC	CASSLRSGQGKAEQFF
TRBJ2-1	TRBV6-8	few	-	TGTGCCAGCAGTTCGGGACTTCACAATGAGCAGTTCTTC	CASSSGLHNEQFF
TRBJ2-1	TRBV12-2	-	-	TGTGCCCGCGACAGGGGCGGGGTGATCTACAATGAGCAGTTCTTC	CARDRGGVIYNEQFF
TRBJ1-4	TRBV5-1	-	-	TGCGCCAGCAGCTTAAACGGAGCGGGTGAAAAACTGTTTTTT	CASSLNGAGEKLFF
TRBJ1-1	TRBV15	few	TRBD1	TGTGCCACCCGACGGGACAGGTACAACACTGAAGCTTTCTTT	CATRRDRYNTEAFF
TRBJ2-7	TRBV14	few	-	TGTGCCAGCAGCCCCGGGAGTTCCTACGAGCAGTACTTC	CASSPGSSYEQYF
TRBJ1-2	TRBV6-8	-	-	TGTGCCAGCAGCCCGGACTGGCTGGGCTACACCTTC	CASSPDWLGYTF
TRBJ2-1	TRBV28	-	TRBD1	TGTGCCAGCTATGACAGGGGAAGCTCCTACAATGAGCAGTTCTTC	CASYDRGSSYNEQFF
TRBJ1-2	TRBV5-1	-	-	TGCGCCAGCAGCTTGGACGACCGCAGAAACTATGGCTACACCTTC	CASSLDDRRNYGYTF
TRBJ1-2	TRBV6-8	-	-	TGTGCCAGCAGCCCCGGTGGGGGGGGCTATGGCTACACCTTC	CASSPGGGGYGYTF
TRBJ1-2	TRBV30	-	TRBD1	TGTGCCTGGATCCGGACAGGGGACTTTGGCTACACCTTC	CAWIRTGDFGYTF
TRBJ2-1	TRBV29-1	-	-	TGCAGCGTTGTTGCTAGCCCGAGCAATGAGCAGTTCTTC	CSVVASPSNEQFF
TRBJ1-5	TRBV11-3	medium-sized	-	TGTGCCAGCAGCTTGAGGGAGGCCAGCAATCAGCCCCAGCATTTT	CASSLREASNQPQHF
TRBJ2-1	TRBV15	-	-	TGTGCCACCAGCAGAGATCGGGGAGCAGGCTCCTACAATGAGCAGTTCTTC	CATSRDRGAGSYNEQFF
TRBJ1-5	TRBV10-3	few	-	TGTGCCATCAGTGAGAATTCAGCCGGCAATCAGCCCCAGCATTTT	CAISENSAGNQPQHF